The 17 T cell receptor beta chains below were found in one sample sequenced in a study of blood T cell repertoires in COVID-19. Using immunoSEQ multiplex PCR, the repertoire was profiled, and TCRdb retains in-frame clones only, with some absent. The table lists approximately 120,000 clones, roughly four fifths of them singletons, with roughly 10% in the top ten. Sequencing used peripheral blood. These TCRs come from a human donor in a cohort sampled during active COVID-19.

The rearrangement joins TRBV2 to TRBJ2-7; D might be TRBD2 (5 bases). Germline CDR1 is SNHLY and CDR2 is FYNNEI. The ends were cut back, 6 bases at V and 1 base at J, with 7 bases in the middle. The CDR3 has 12 residues. CDR3 sequence: CASSGISYEQYF. CDR3 coding DNA: TGTGCCAGCAGCGGGATTTCCTACGAGCAGTACTTC. The full variable domain, its missing parts supplied by reference TRBV2 and TRBJ2-7, is EPEVTQTPSHQVTQMGQEVILRCVPISNHLYFYWYRQILGQKVEFLVSFYNNEISEKSEIFDDQFSVERPDGSNFTLKIRSTKLEDSAMYFCASSGISYEQYFGPGTRLTVT.

The rearrangement joins TRBV6-6 to TRBJ2-3; the match to TRBD2 covers 7 bases. CDR1 MNHNY and CDR2 SVGAGI come from the germline V gene (reference sequence). The CDR3 sequence is 13 residues long. V gave up 2 bases and J gave up 6 bases; unmatched junction bases: 2. CDR3 nucleotides: TGTGCCAGCAGTTACGTGGGGGGGGATACGCAGTATTTT. The encoded protein is CASSYVGGDTQYF.

This rearrangement joins TRBV10-3 to TRBJ1-3; TRBD1 might be the D (5 bases). CDR1 is ENHRY, CDR2 SYGVKD, per germline. Trimming took 4 bases from V and 2 from J, leaving 15 bases between them. The CDR3 is 16 residues long. CDR3: CAISASTGTAGNTIYF. The CDR3 DNA reads as TGTGCCATCAGTGCCTCGACCGGGACTGCTGGAAACACCATATATTTT.

The chain recombines TRBV24-1 with TRBJ2-3; 10 nucleotides align to TRBD1. CDR3 length equals 15 residues. Trimming removed 5 bases from V and 4 bases from J; junction bases left unmatched: 5. Germline CDR1 reads KGHDR; CDR2 reads SFDVKD. CDR3 sequence (DNA): TGTGCCACCAGTGCATCAGGGACAGGGGCAGATACGCAGTATTTT. Protein sequence: CATSASGTGADTQYF.

This rearrangement joins TRBV5-6 to TRBJ2-1; no clear D gene. The CDR3 covers 15 residues. Germline loops: CDR1 SGHDT, CDR2 YYEEEE. Trimming left V 3 bases short and J 0 bases short, with 10 bases between. The DNA of the CDR3 is TGTGCCAGCAGCTACCAGGCTATCTCCTACAATGAGCAGTTCTTC. Its translation is CASSYQAISYNEQFF.

The count of this clone is one. The CDR3 loop reads CAWRLQGKLFF. The CDR3 DNA is TGTGCCTGGAGGCTACAGGGAAAACTGTTTTTT. V usage is TRBV30 and J usage is TRBJ1-4; a weak D match, TRBD1 (6 bases). Between the trimmed V and J ends, which lost 3 bases and 10 bases, there was a span of 9 bases. In germline, CDR1 is GTSNPN, CDR2 SVGIG (reference sequence). The CDR3 spans 11 residues. Based on the CDR3 plus reference TRBV30 and TRBJ1-4, the full variable domain is SQTIHQWPATLVQPVGSPLSLECTVEGTSNPNLYWYRQAAGRGLQLLFYSVGIGQISSEVPQNLSASRPQDRQFILSSKKLLLSDSGFYLCAWRLQGKLFFGSGTQLSVL.

The rearrangement joins TRBV19 to TRBJ1-5; D might be TRBD1 (6 bases). Germline V gene lookup returns CDR1 LNHDA and CDR2 SQIVND (reference sequence). Trimming pared 4 bases from V and 5 bases from J, leaving 21 bases between. The CDR3 contains 17 residues. CDR3 residues: CASSTNQQGIEDQPQHF. CDR3 nucleotide sequence: TGTGCCAGTAGTACGAACCAACAGGGTATCGAGGATCAGCCCCAGCATTTT.

J is TRBJ1-6 and V is TRBV3-1 (or the pseudogene TRBV3-2); possible D gene TRBD1, 6 bases. The CDR3 contains 13 residues. Germline lookup yields CDR1 LGHDT and CDR2 YNNKEL (reference sequence). Trimming shortened V by 2 bases and J by 14 bases, and 13 bases separated the two germline ends. CDR3 loop: CASSQQGSGTLHF. The DNA of the CDR3 is TGTGCCAGCAGCCAACAGGGGAGTGGGACCCTCCACTTT.

The chain uses TRBV14 and TRBJ2-3; D remains unclear. Between the trimmed V and J ends, which lost 6 bases and 8 bases, there was a span of 21 bases. CDR1 is SGHDN and CDR2 is FVKESK in the germline V gene. CDR3 size: 15 residues. The CDR3: CASSKAIVVTGTQYF. The DNA of the CDR3 is TGTGCCAGCAGTAAAGCCATTGTGGTAACCGGTACGCAGTATTTT.

The chain uses TRBV3-1 (or the pseudogene TRBV3-2) and TRBJ2-1; 10 nucleotides line up with TRBD2. This CDR3 is 15 amino acids long. The V and J ends lost 4 bases and 9 bases, in that order; junction bases with no gene match: 9. CDR1 is LGHDT and CDR2 is YNNKEL in the germline V gene (reference sequence). CDR3: CASSRRLAGVSEQFF. The CDR3 bases are TGTGCCAGCAGCCGGCGGCTAGCGGGGGTAAGTGAGCAGTTCTTC.

The V gene is TRBV30, the J gene TRBJ1-5; D might be TRBD1 (5 bases). Germline-derived CDR1 and CDR2 are GTSNPN and SVGIG (reference sequence). Trimming removed 0 bases at V and 6 bases at J, with 15 bases between. The CDR3 is 15 amino acids. DNA of the CDR3: TGTGCCTGGAGTGTAAGATTAGGGGAAGGTCAGCCCCAGCATTTT. It encodes CAWSVRLGEGQPQHF.

The genes are TRBV5-4 and TRBJ2-7; D is unclear. Germline assignment: CDR1 SGHNT and CDR2 YYREEE (reference sequence). Trimming removed 3 bases from V and 5 bases from J, with 15 bases in between. This CDR3 contains 14 residues. CDR3 loop: CASSSDGSSDEQYF. For the CDR3, the DNA is TGTGCCAGCAGCTCCGACGGATCCAGCGACGAGCAGTACTTC.

This chain links TRBV2 with TRBJ1-2, with 10 positions matching TRBD1. The V gene end was trimmed by 6 bases and the J gene end by 4 bases; junction bases not matched to a gene: 11. This CDR3 region has 16 residues. Germline CDR1 SNHLY, CDR2 FYNNEI. The DNA for the CDR3 is TGTGCCAGCAGACGGGACAGGGGTGGGAGCGGCTATGGCTACACCTTC. As protein: CASRRDRGGSGYGYTF.

The chain uses TRBV11-2 and TRBJ1-6; D uncertain. Germline V CDR1 and CDR2: SGHAT, FQNNGV. The CDR3 extends over 17 amino acids. The germline V and J ends were trimmed by 6 bases and 0 bases, with 15 bases remaining between them. The CDR3 sequence is CASSPQAFSSYNSPLHF. In nucleotides, the CDR3 is TGTGCCAGCAGTCCGCAGGCTTTCAGCTCCTATAATTCACCCCTCCACTTT.

This chain uses TRBV11-2 with TRBJ2-7, with 9 nucleotides matching TRBD1. CDR3 length: 15 residues. J lost 2 bases, V lost 0 bases, and 2 bases had no gene match. Germline V gene sequence: CDR1 SGHAT, CDR2 FQNNGV. The CDR3 protein is CASSLEGTGTYEQYF. In DNA form, the CDR3 reads TGTGCCAGCAGCTTAGAGGGGACAGGGACCTACGAGCAGTACTTC. Together with reference TRBV11-2 and TRBJ2-7, the CDR3 gives the full variable domain: EAGVAQSPRYKIIEKRQSVAFWCNPISGHATLYWYQQILGQGPKLLIQFQNNGVVDDSQLPKDRFSAERLKGVDSTLKIQPAKLEDSAVYLCASSLEGTGTYEQYFGPGTRLTVT.

This sequence joins TRBV7-6 and TRBJ2-2, with 9 bases matching TRBD2. Germline V lookup: CDR1 SGHVS, CDR2 FNYEAQ. This CDR3 region has 18 residues. V gave up 1 base and J gave up 6 bases; unmatched junction bases: 12. The CDR3 bases are TGTGCCAGCAGCTTAGTCCCACTGACTAGCGGTAGATCCGGGGAGCTGTTTTTT. It encodes CASSLVPLTSGRSGELFF. Based on the CDR3 plus reference TRBV7-6 and TRBJ2-2, the full variable domain is GAGVSQSPRYKVTKRGQDVALRCDPISGHVSLYWYRQALGQGPEFLTYFNYEAQQDKSGLPNDRFSAERPEGSISTLTIQRTEQRDSAMYRCASSLVPLTSGRSGELFFGEGSRLTVL.

The J gene is TRBJ2-2, the V gene TRBV27; 9 positions agree with TRBD2. V was clipped by 5 bases and J by 15 bases; unmatched bases: 13. This CDR3 is 14 amino acids long. Per the germline V gene, CDR1 is MNHEY and CDR2 is SMNVEV (reference sequence). CDR3 coding DNA: TGTGCCAGCAGTGTTAGCGGGGGAGCGGTTTTGATGTTTTTT. Protein product: CASSVSGGAVLMFF.